These 13 T cell receptor beta chains originate from one sample sequenced in a study of blood T cell repertoires in COVID-19. Clones were read by immunoSEQ multiplex PCR, and TCRdb kept only the in-frame ones, dropping some. The sample has around 230,000 clones, less than 90% seen once. Sequenced material: PBMCs or T cells enriched from blood (not recorded which). The source is a woman aged 25 to 39 who had recovered from COVID-19.

In this sample, this clone turned up once. V usage is TRBV7-9 and J usage is TRBJ1-2, with a weak D call TRBD1 (5 bases). The CDR3 has 14 residues. Trimming pared 4 bases from V and 0 bases from J, leaving 9 bases between. The germline CDR1 and CDR2 sequences are SEHNR and FQNEAQ (reference sequence). CDR3 nucleotide sequence: TGTGCCAGCAGCTCCAGGGTTCCTAACTATGGCTACACCTTC. This translates into CASSSRVPNYGYTF.

About this clone: Its ends do not fully match the called genes, so a read error is possible. The chain links TRBV11-3 to TRBJ1-2; tentatively, D is TRBD1 (6 bases). Per the germline V gene, CDR1 is SGHNT and CDR2 is YENEEA. CDR3 length: 12 residues. This chain's CDR3 is CASSPSQGSASF. The CDR3 nucleotides read TGTGCCAGCAGCCCTTCCCAGGGGAGTGCGTCCTTC.

The chain recombines TRBV11-3 with TRBJ1-6; D gene unclear. The V gene's germline CDR1 is SGHNT and CDR2 YENEEA. V was cut by 3 bases and J by 7 bases, with 7 bases left in between. The CDR3 totals 13 residues. This chain's CDR3 is CASSFAANSPLHF. For the CDR3, the DNA is TGTGCCAGCAGCTTCGCGGCAAATTCACCCCTCCACTTT.

This chain connects TRBV19 to TRBJ1-2; tentatively, D is TRBD1 (6 bases). V lost 6 bases to trimming and J lost 10 bases, with 15 bases between them. The CDR3 has 12 amino acids. Looked up from germline, CDR1 is LNHDA and CDR2 is SQIVND (reference sequence). The CDR3 region has the DNA TGTGCCAGTAGCGGAAATCCAGGGGTCTACACCTTC. It yields the protein CASSGNPGVYTF.

The CDR3 is CASRDRGNYEQYF. The CDR3 nucleotides read TGTGCCAGCCGGGACAGGGGGAACTACGAGCAGTACTTC. This rearrangement joins TRBV2 to TRBJ2-7; the match to TRBD1 covers 11 bases. CDR1 and CDR2 (germline): SNHLY, FYNNEI. The junction had 3 bases not matched to a gene; V was cut back by 8 bases and J by 3 bases. The length of the CDR3 is 13 residues.

The gene calls are TRBV5-1 and TRBJ1-6; TRBD1 aligns across 8 bases. The CDR3 spans 16 residues. Germline V gene sequence: CDR1 SGHRS, CDR2 YFSETQ. The V gene end was trimmed by 0 bases and the J gene end by 5 bases; junction bases not matched to a gene: 4. The CDR3 loop is CASSLGQGIDNSPLHF. As DNA, the CDR3 is TGCGCCAGCAGCTTGGGACAGGGGATCGATAATTCACCCCTCCACTTT.

The chain uses TRBV20-1 and TRBJ1-2; 7 nucleotides align to TRBD1. The CDR3 length is 18 residues. The J segment lost 4 bases and the V segment lost 3 bases, leaving 20 bases of the junction unmatched. From germline, CDR1 is DFQATT and CDR2 SNEGSKA (reference sequence). The CDR3 DNA follows: TGCAGTGCTAGTGTTACGATGCAGGGGGTATTGGGGGGCTATGGCTACACCTTC. Translated, it gives CSASVTMQGVLGGYGYTF.

For the CDR3, the DNA is TGTGCCAGCAGCCTCCGGGGGGCTGAAGCTTTCTTT. Translated, it gives CASSLRGAEAFF. The chain carries TRBV6-2 or TRBV6-3 and TRBJ1-1; D may be TRBD1 (5 bases). Germline CDR1 is MNHEY and CDR2 is SVGEGT. V lost 6 bases and J 6 bases, leaving 11 bases between the germline ends. CDR3 length: 12 residues.

V usage is TRBV5-4 and J usage is TRBJ1-1, with D possibly being TRBD1 (5 bases). The V end lost 3 bases, the J end lost 0 bases, and 9 bases lay between the germline ends. In germline, CDR1 is SGHNT, CDR2 YYREEE (reference sequence). The CDR3 spans 14 residues. Written as DNA, the CDR3 is TGTGCCAGCAGCTCAAGACAGCTGAACACTGAAGCTTTCTTT. Translation: CASSSRQLNTEAFF.

The chain combines TRBV6-1 with TRBJ2-4; 10 bases match TRBD2. The CDR3 has 17 amino acids. J lost 0 bases, V lost 4 bases, and 6 bases had no gene match. Germline CDR1 reads MNHNS; CDR2 reads SASEGT. CDR3 nucleotide sequence: TGTGCCAGCAGTGTAGCGGGGGGTTCACTAGCCAAAAACATTCAGTACTTC. Its protein is CASSVAGGSLAKNIQYF.

The rearrangement uses TRBV11-1 and TRBJ1-6; no definite D call. CDR1 is SGHAT, CDR2 FQDESV, per germline (reference sequence). The ends were cut back, 0 bases at V and 6 bases at J, with 12 bases in the middle. The CDR3 totals 16 residues. CDR3 coding DNA: TGTGCCAGCAGCTTAGCGGAAAACAGACCTAATTCACCCCTCCACTTT. This codes for CASSLAENRPNSPLHF.

This clone is medium-sized in the sample. The chain combines TRBV5-4 with TRBJ1-2, with D perhaps TRBD1 (5 bases). The germline V gene encodes CDR1 SGHNT and CDR2 YYREEE (reference sequence). The CDR3 spans 18 residues. Trimming stripped 4 bases from V and 4 bases from J, with 26 bases between. In DNA form, the CDR3 reads TGTGCCAGCAGCCCGGCAGATGACAGCAGCCTGCCTAGCTATGGCTACACCTTC. Translated, it gives CASSPADDSSLPSYGYTF.

The chain joins TRBV7-9 to TRBJ1-5; tentatively, D is TRBD1 (6 bases). In germline, CDR1 is SEHNR, CDR2 FQNEAQ (reference sequence). This CDR3 region has 16 residues. With 4 bases removed from V and 2 bases from J, the gap between germline ends came to 15 bases. DNA for the CDR3: TGTGCCAGCAGCTCAGGACAGACGCGGGGCAATCAGCCCCAGCATTTT. This translates into CASSSGQTRGNQPQHF.